This note documents a single T cell receptor beta chain sequence. Its antigen is not known. The data were obtained in a study of cytomegalovirus exposure and HLA in healthy donors. Looking at the study overall: Assignment to the Caucasian-associated ancestry cluster applied to approximately 80% of the approximately 390 genotyped donors. Study outcomes and limitations: Some TCR beta chains (over 150 of them) were listed as cytomegalovirus-associated. Researchers reported that a few CMV-associated chains were confirmed in vitro as CMV antigen-specific.

Donors were ostensibly healthy at sampling, although undocumented immune exposures were probable. CDR1 and CDR2 from the germline V gene are SGHNT and YYREEE (reference sequence). The CDR3 spans 15 residues. Trimming removed 0 bases from V and 9 bases from J; junction bases left unmatched: 7. Both 60 Vbeta primers and 13 Jbeta primers went into the PCR. Generated by immunoSEQ multiplex PCR, the TCRdb table keeps only in-frame clones and is missing some. The sample lists approximately 160,000 clones, about 75% occurring once. The sequence was collected from a male donor in good health and CMV-seronegative. The chain has TRBV5-4 and TRBJ2-3; 10 positions match TRBD2. Sequencing was performed on PBMCs. Here the CDR3 reads CASSLEGSGGKTQYF. In DNA form, the CDR3 reads TGTGCCAGCAGCTTGGAAGGTAGCGGGGGGAAGACGCAGTATTTT.